These 25 T cell receptor beta chains were all obtained from the same sample, sequenced in a study of cytomegalovirus exposure and HLA in healthy donors. 60 Vbeta and 13 Jbeta primers were used in PCR. Sequencing used immunoSEQ multiplex PCR; TCRdb keeps in-frame clones, though not all of them. The sample lists about 180,000 clones; over 65% were seen once. Material: PBMCs. The receptors were sampled from a man aged 18 to 30 in good health and CMV-seronegative.

This chain joins TRBV10-3 and TRBJ1-5, with TRBD1 matching 9 bases. Germline trimming cut 6 bases from V and 6 bases from J; bases unmatched to any gene: 3. Germline-derived CDR1 and CDR2 are ENHRY and SYGVKD. This CDR3 is 13 amino acids long. The CDR3 protein is CAIRGQGGQPQHF. CDR3 sequence (DNA): TGTGCCATCAGGGGACAGGGCGGTCAGCCCCAGCATTTT.

The rearrangement uses TRBV28 and TRBJ2-2; the match to TRBD1 covers 10 bases. The CDR3 spans 16 residues. Germline trimming cut 8 bases from V and 3 bases from J; bases unmatched to any gene: 9. Germline CDR1 reads MDHEN; CDR2 reads SYDVKM. For the CDR3, the DNA is TGTGCCAGCGGTAGACGGACAGGGGGATACACCGGGGAGCTGTTTTTT. Amino acid sequence: CASGRRTGGYTGELFF.

This clone was seen once. The rearrangement joins TRBV7-6 to TRBJ2-5; 14 bases fit TRBD2. The DNA end is more similar to TRBJ2-7, so the J call may be wrong. This CDR3 is 16 amino acids long. The germline CDR1 and CDR2 sequences are SGHVS and FNYEAQ. DNA for the CDR3: TGTGCCAGCAGCTCTCCGGGGACTAGCGGGAGTTACGAGCAGTACTTC. As protein: CASSSPGTSGSYEQYF.

The chain is built from TRBV27 and TRBJ2-1, with 7 bases aligning to TRBD2. Trimming took 2 bases from V and 2 from J; bases not matched to a gene: 3. This CDR3 contains 15 residues. CDR1 is MNHEY and CDR2 is SMNVEV in the germline V gene (reference sequence). CDR3 in DNA: TGTGCCAGCAGTTTACGCGGGAGAACCTACAATGAGCAGTTCTTC. This gives the protein CASSLRGRTYNEQFF.

This chain connects TRBV7-9 to TRBJ2-7; D not resolved. In germline, CDR1 is SEHNR, CDR2 FQNEAQ (reference sequence). V was pared by 5 bases and J by 6 bases, with 8 bases between. This CDR3 comprises 11 residues. The CDR3: CASSPSREQYF. The CDR3 DNA follows: TGTGCCAGCAGCCCCTCCCGCGAGCAGTACTTC.

This clone was detected only a few times. The identical CDR3 is also encoded by other nucleotide sequences in the sample. The rearrangement links TRBV9 to TRBJ2-5, with TRBD2 matching over 10 bases. The CDR3 length is 16 residues. Germline-derived CDR1 and CDR2 are SGDLS and YYNGEE. The junction had 8 bases not matched to a gene; V was cut back by 1 base and J by 5 bases. The CDR3, as DNA: TGTGCCAGCAGCGTATCAAGCGGGGGGGCCCGGGAGACCCAGTACTTC. The encoded protein is CASSVSSGGARETQYF.

V and J are TRBV5-1 and TRBJ2-7; 9 nucleotides match TRBD2. This CDR3 is built from 15 residues. V trimming: 4 bases; J trimming: 2 bases; junction bases outside the gene matches: 7. Germline assignment: CDR1 SGHRS and CDR2 YFSETQ. CDR3 nucleotides: TGCGCCAGCAGCCTAATAAGCGGGGGGACCTACGAGCAGTACTTC. Translating it yields CASSLISGGTYEQYF. Together with reference TRBV5-1 and TRBJ2-7, the CDR3 gives the full variable domain: KAGVTQTPRYLIKTRGQQVTLSCSPISGHRSVSWYQQTPGQGLQFLFEYFSETQRNKGNFPGRFSGRQFSNSRSEMNVSTLELGDSALYLCASSLISGGTYEQYFGPGTRLTVT.

The V and J genes are TRBV4-1 and TRBJ2-7; D remains unclear. The CDR3 spans 15 residues. Germline CDR1 MGHRA, CDR2 YSYEKL. V lost 1 base, J lost 2 bases, and 12 bases lay in between. CDR3 residues: CASSQASVNTYEQYF. The CDR3, as DNA: TGCGCCAGCAGCCAAGCTTCGGTGAATACCTACGAGCAGTACTTC.

The genes are TRBV5-4 and TRBJ1-2; possibly TRBD1 for D (5 bases). The CDR3 sequence is 14 residues long. V shed 2 bases and J shed 3 bases, with 11 bases lying between them. CDR1 and CDR2 (germline): SGHNT, YYREEE (reference sequence). CDR3 DNA: TGTGCCAGCAGCTTCCAGGGATCGGACTATGGCTACACCTTC. This codes for CASSFQGSDYGYTF.

This clone has a handful of counts. The V gene is TRBV5-1, the J gene TRBJ2-5; D possibly corresponds to TRBD1 (5 bases). The CDR3 is 14 residues long. The V end lost 7 bases, the J end lost 2 bases, and 15 bases lay between the germline ends. Germline V gives CDR1 SGHRS, CDR2 YFSETQ. CDR3 residues: CASRPPGAQETQYF. The CDR3 bases are TGCGCCAGCCGCCCTCCTGGGGCTCAAGAGACCCAGTACTTC.

This clone was counted between two and nine times. The V gene is TRBV7-6, the J gene TRBJ1-1, with D perhaps matching TRBD1 (6 bases). CDR1 is SGHVS and CDR2 is FNYEAQ in the germline V gene. Trimming took 2 bases from V and 4 from J, leaving 8 bases between them. This CDR3 has 13 residues. The CDR3 spells CASSLSRGTEAFF. In DNA, the CDR3 is TGTGCCAGCAGCTTATCCAGGGGCACTGAAGCTTTCTTT.

This chain connects TRBV28 to TRBJ1-5, with D perhaps TRBD1 (6 bases). V dropped 10 bases and J dropped 6 bases, with 19 bases sitting between them. There are 14 residues in the CDR3. CDR1 and CDR2 from the germline V gene are MDHEN and SYDVKM. Here the CDR3 DNA reads TGTGCCACCCTAACAGGGCTGCGAGGTCAGCCCCAGCATTTT. Translating it yields CATLTGLRGQPQHF.

J is TRBJ1-2 and V is TRBV5-1; D is unclear. V lost 0 bases, J lost 2 bases, and 5 bases lay in between. This CDR3 is built from 13 residues. Germline V gene lookup returns CDR1 SGHRS and CDR2 YFSETQ. CDR3 amino acids: CASSLDINYGYTF. Written as DNA, the CDR3 is TGCGCCAGCAGCTTGGACATAAACTATGGCTACACCTTC. The complete variable domain, with remaining parts taken from reference TRBV5-1 and TRBJ1-2, reads KAGVTQTPRYLIKTRGQQVTLSCSPISGHRSVSWYQQTPGQGLQFLFEYFSETQRNKGNFPGRFSGRQFSNSRSEMNVSTLELGDSALYLCASSLDINYGYTFGSGTRLTVV.

On this clone: The junction does not match germline at one end; this may be a read error. This chain uses TRBV7-7 with TRBJ2-1; TRBD2 agrees at 8 bases. The CDR3 is 15 amino acids. CDR1 is SSHAT, CDR2 FNYEAQ, per germline (reference sequence). CDR3 amino acids: CASSLVGGDHNEQFF. CDR3 sequence (DNA): TGTGCTAGCAGCTTAGTCGGGGGGGACCACAATGAGCAGTTCTTC. Using reference TRBV7-7 and TRBJ2-1 for the parts outside the CDR3, the full variable domain is GAGVSQSPRYKVTKRGQDVTLRCDPISSHATLYWYQQALGQGPEFLTYFNYEAQPDKSGLPSDRFSAERPEGSISTLTIQRTEQRDSAMYRCASSLVGGDHNEQFFGPGTRLTVL.

The J gene is TRBJ2-5, the V gene TRBV7-2, with 10 bases aligning to TRBD1. V lost 4 bases and J lost 5; bases outside the gene matches: 10. The CDR3 is 16 amino acids. Germline V gene lookup returns CDR1 SGHTA and CDR2 FQGNSA. Here the CDR3 DNA reads TGTGCCAGCAGCTCACTCTCGACAGGGGGCTGGGAGACCCAGTACTTC. Amino acids: CASSSLSTGGWETQYF.

The count of this clone is one. The V gene is TRBV6-5, the J gene TRBJ1-6, with D possibly TRBD1 on 5 matching bases. This CDR3 has 14 amino acids. Germline lookup yields CDR1 MNHEY and CDR2 SVGAGI. Trimming left V 7 bases short and J 7 bases short, with 14 bases between. CDR3 sequence: CASTLTDPNSPLHF. The CDR3 DNA is TGTGCCAGCACCCTGACAGATCCCAATTCACCCCTCCACTTT.

The chain recombines TRBV7-9 with TRBJ2-6, with D possibly TRBD2 on 6 matching bases. The germline gives CDR1 SEHNR, CDR2 FQNEAQ (reference sequence). The V gene lost 4 bases and the J gene lost 4 bases, with 17 bases spanning the gap. The CDR3 length is 17 residues. CDR3 sequence: CASSSSQGGWGANVLTF. The DNA of the CDR3 is TGTGCCAGCAGCTCTTCCCAGGGAGGTTGGGGGGCCAACGTCCTGACTTTC.

This clone was counted a few times. V gene TRBV7-9 combines with J gene TRBJ2-7, with a tentative D call TRBD1 (5 bases). Trimming cost V 2 bases and J 5 bases, with 10 bases left between them. The CDR3 runs 13 residues. Per germline, CDR1 SEHNR and CDR2 FQNEAQ (reference sequence). The CDR3 loop reads CASSLRQLNEQYF. Written as DNA, the CDR3 is TGTGCCAGCAGCTTAAGACAGCTCAACGAGCAGTACTTC.

V usage is TRBV5-1 and J usage is TRBJ1-1; no clear D. Germline CDR1 reads SGHRS; CDR2 reads YFSETQ. With 0 bases removed from V and 1 base from J, the gap between germline ends came to 7 bases. The CDR3 is 14 residues long. Written as DNA, the CDR3 is TGCGCCAGCAGCTTGGGCCGGGGGAACACTGAAGCTTTCTTT. It is translated as CASSLGRGNTEAFF.

This sequence joins TRBV5-1 and TRBJ2-2; tentative D call: TRBD1 (5 bases). V gave up 4 bases and J gave up 6 bases, with 10 bases separating them. Germline V CDR1 and CDR2: SGHRS, YFSETQ. This CDR3 is built from 13 residues. For the CDR3, the DNA is TGCGCCAGCAGCGTGACAGTTCCCGGGGAGCTGTTTTTT. Amino acid sequence: CASSVTVPGELFF.

This rearrangement joins TRBV19 to TRBJ2-7; 7 nucleotides align to TRBD1. Germline V lookup: CDR1 LNHDA, CDR2 SQIVND (reference sequence). After removal of 5 bases from V and 5 bases from J, the junction contained 9 bases not matched to a gene. The CDR3 loop spans 14 amino acids. The CDR3 DNA reads TGTGCCAGTAGTTTTCGACAGGGCTCAGACGAGCAGTACTTC. It codes for CASSFRQGSDEQYF.

V gene TRBV7-3 combines with J gene TRBJ1-5; D remains ambiguous. The CDR3 sequence is 13 residues long. Germline lookup yields CDR1 SGHTA and CDR2 FQGTGA. Trimming took off 4 bases at V and 5 bases at J, with 9 bases between the two ends. The CDR3 loop reads CASSYSRDQPQHF. The CDR3 bases are TGTGCCAGCAGCTACAGCAGAGATCAGCCCCAGCATTTT.

The chain is built from TRBV29-1 and TRBJ1-4; D is perhaps TRBD1 (6 bases). Trimming left V 2 bases short and J 5 bases short, with 15 bases between. CDR1 and CDR2 (germline): SQVTM, ANQGSEA. The CDR3 covers 15 residues. CDR3 residues: CSVETPGTWNEKLFF. DNA of the CDR3: TGCAGCGTTGAAACACCGGGGACATGGAATGAAAAACTGTTTTTT.

The rearrangement uses TRBV5-1 and TRBJ2-7; possibly TRBD1 for D (6 bases). V lost 4 bases to trimming and J lost 5 bases, with 16 bases between them. Germline CDR1 is SGHRS and CDR2 is YFSETQ. The CDR3 has 14 residues. Here the CDR3 DNA reads TGCGCCAGCAGCACCGAACAGGGAATCCACGAGCAGTACTTC. Its translation is CASSTEQGIHEQYF. The whole variable domain, filled in from reference TRBV5-1 and TRBJ2-7, reads KAGVTQTPRYLIKTRGQQVTLSCSPISGHRSVSWYQQTPGQGLQFLFEYFSETQRNKGNFPGRFSGRQFSNSRSEMNVSTLELGDSALYLCASSTEQGIHEQYFGPGTRLTVT.

V and J are TRBV19 and TRBJ2-5; 7 bases line up with TRBD2. The CDR3 extends over 13 amino acids. CDR1 and CDR2 (germline): LNHDA, SQIVND (reference sequence). Unmatched junction bases numbered 5, after V lost 5 bases and J lost 5 bases. The CDR3 loop is CASSPGLVETQYF. In DNA, the CDR3 is TGTGCCAGTAGTCCAGGACTAGTGGAGACCCAGTACTTC.